Reported below is one T cell receptor (beta chain). This CDR3 is also generated by other DNA sequences in the sample. Repertoires were generated with immunoSEQ multiplex PCR, while TCRdb's copy carries only in-frame clones and drops some. The table lists 2 million to 2.5 million clones, around 92% of them singletons, with about 0.36% in the top ten. This record belongs to a study of shared clonotypes between healthy human individuals. Looked up from germline, CDR1 is MDHEN and CDR2 is SYDVKM. Trimming left V 1 base short and J 3 bases short, with 13 bases between. This CDR3 spans 15 amino acids. The source is a man between 18 and 35 years old in good health. Some clones in this sample may be carry-over from other donors' samples. The J gene is TRBJ2-7, the V gene TRBV28; D may match TRBD1 or TRBD2 (5 bases each). Sequencing used naive CD4+ T cells from PBMCs. This sample's subset: CD45RA+ positively selected. In nucleotides, the CDR3 is TGTGCCAGCAGTTTATCGGATCGGGGCCTCTACGAGCAGTACTTC. Translation gives CASSLSDRGLYEQYF. Full variable domain (rest looked up from reference TRBV28 and TRBJ2-7): DVKVTQSSRYLVKRTGEKVFLECVQDMDHENMFWYRQDPGLGLRLIYFSYDVKMKEKGDIPEGYSVSREKKERFSLILESASTNQTSMYLCASSLSDRGLYEQYFGPGTRLTVT.